This T cell receptor (beta chain) is from a study of T cell repertoires in cytomegalovirus infection. Background on the study: The study used recently identified HLA-C-restricted and well-studied HLA-B-restricted CMV epitopes. In public TCR beta signatures, there were indications of both CMV infection and matching HLA type. Regarding the study as a whole: In two of eight donors, the top clonotype was HLA-C-restricted CMV-specific. Pooled public TCR beta family frequency picked out CMV carriers with the relevant HLA.

In regard to this clonotype: Its antigen remains unidentified.

TCRdb called the reads again in MiXCR, with one record for every CDR3 protein. Counted here are a few hundred thousand distinct CDR3 sequences, just under 35% occurring once; the ten biggest clones make up 13%. The CDR3 is 13 amino acids. V was clipped by 1 base and J by 4 bases, with 7 bases between them. The clonotype originates from a human donor in good health (CMV status not recorded). Some clones in this sample may be carry-over from other donors' samples. The chain employs TRBV12-3 or TRBV12-4 and TRBJ1-2; D ambiguous. The starting material was cultured PBMCs, obtained from culture after CMV antigen stimulation. The CDR3 DNA reads TGTGCCAGCAGTTTAGGGCGGGCCTATGGCTACACCTTC. It codes for CASSLGRAYGYTF.